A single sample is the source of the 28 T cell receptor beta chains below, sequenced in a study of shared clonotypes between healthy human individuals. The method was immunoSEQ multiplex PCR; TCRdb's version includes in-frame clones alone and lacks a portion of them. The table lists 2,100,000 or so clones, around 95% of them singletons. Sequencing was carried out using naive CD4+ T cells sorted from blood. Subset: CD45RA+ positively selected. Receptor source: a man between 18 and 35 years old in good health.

The CDR3 region is CASSAGADYGYTF. The CDR3 DNA is TGTGCCAGCAGCGCCGGGGCGGACTATGGCTACACCTTC. The chain carries TRBV6-4 and TRBJ1-2; D possibly corresponds to TRBD1 (5 bases). The CDR3 covers 13 residues. The V end was cut by 6 bases, the J end by 3 bases, with 11 bases between. CDR1 and CDR2 (germline): MRHNA, SNTAGT.

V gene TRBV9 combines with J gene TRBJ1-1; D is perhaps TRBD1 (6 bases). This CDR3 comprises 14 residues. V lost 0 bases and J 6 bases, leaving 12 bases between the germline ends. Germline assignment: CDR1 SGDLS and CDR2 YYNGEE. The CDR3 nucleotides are TGTGCCAGCAGCGTAGATAGGGGGGCGTCTGAAGCTTTCTTT. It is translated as CASSVDRGASEAFF.

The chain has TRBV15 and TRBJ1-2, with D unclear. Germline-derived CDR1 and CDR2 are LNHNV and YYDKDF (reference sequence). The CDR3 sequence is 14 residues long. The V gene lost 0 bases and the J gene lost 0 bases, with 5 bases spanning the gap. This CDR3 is CATSREGANYGYTF. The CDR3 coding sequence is TGTGCCACCAGCAGAGAAGGAGCTAACTATGGCTACACCTTC.

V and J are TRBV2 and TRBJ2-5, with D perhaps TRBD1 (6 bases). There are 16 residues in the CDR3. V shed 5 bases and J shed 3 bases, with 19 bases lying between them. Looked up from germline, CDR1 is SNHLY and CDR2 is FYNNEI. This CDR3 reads CASSPTGSSREETQYF. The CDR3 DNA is TGTGCCAGCAGTCCTACAGGGTCCTCCCGGGAAGAGACCCAGTACTTC.

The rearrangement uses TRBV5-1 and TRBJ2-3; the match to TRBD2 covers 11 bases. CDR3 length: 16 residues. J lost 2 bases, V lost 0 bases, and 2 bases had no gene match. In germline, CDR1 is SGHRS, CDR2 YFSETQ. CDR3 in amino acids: CASSLETSGDTDTQYF. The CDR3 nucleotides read TGCGCCAGCAGCTTGGAGACTAGCGGGGACACAGATACGCAGTATTTT.

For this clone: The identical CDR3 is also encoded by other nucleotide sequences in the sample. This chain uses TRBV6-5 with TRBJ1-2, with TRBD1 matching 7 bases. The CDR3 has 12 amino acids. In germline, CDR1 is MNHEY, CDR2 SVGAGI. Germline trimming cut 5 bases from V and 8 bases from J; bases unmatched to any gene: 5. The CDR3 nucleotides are TGTGCCAGCAGTCGAGACAGGGCGGGCTACACCTTC. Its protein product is CASSRDRAGYTF.

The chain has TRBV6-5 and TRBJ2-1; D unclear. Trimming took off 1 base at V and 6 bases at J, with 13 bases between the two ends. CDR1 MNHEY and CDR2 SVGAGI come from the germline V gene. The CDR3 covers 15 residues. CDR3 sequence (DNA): TGTGCCAGCAGTTACTTTAGTCGGAGTTCCAATGAGCAGTTCTTC. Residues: CASSYFSRSSNEQFF.

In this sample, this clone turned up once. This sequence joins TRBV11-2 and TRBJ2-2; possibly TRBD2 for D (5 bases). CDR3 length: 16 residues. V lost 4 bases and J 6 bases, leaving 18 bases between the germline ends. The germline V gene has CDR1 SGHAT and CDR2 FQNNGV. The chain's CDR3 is CASSSRGPTMPGELFF. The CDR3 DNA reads TGTGCCAGCAGCTCCCGAGGGCCTACTATGCCCGGGGAGCTGTTTTTT.

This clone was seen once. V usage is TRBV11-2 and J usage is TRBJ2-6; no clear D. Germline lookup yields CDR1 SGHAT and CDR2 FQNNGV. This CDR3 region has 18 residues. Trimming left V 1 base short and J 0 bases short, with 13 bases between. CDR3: CASSLGFSAFSGANVLTF. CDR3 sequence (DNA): TGTGCCAGCAGCTTAGGGTTCAGTGCCTTCTCTGGGGCCAACGTCCTGACTTTC.

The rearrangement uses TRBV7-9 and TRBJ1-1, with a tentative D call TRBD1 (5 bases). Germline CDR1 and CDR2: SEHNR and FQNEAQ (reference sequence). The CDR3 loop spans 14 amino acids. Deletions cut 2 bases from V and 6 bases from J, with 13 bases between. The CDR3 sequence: CASSLRLGEPEAFF. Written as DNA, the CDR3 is TGTGCCAGCAGCTTAAGGTTGGGGGAACCTGAAGCTTTCTTT.

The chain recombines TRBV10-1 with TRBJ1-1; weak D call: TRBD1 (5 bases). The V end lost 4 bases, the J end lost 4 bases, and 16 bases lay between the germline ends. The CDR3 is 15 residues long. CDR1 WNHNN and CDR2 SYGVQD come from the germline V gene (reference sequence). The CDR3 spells CASSAGGTGGTEAFF. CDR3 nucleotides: TGCGCCAGCAGTGCTGGGGGGACGGGTGGCACTGAAGCTTTCTTT.

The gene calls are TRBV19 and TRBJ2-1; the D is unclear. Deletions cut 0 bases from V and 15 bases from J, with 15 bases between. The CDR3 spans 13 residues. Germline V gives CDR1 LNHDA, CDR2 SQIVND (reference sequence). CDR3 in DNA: TGTGCCAGTAGTATAGAGGAGCTCCCCGGGTGGTTCTTC. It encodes CASSIEELPGWFF.

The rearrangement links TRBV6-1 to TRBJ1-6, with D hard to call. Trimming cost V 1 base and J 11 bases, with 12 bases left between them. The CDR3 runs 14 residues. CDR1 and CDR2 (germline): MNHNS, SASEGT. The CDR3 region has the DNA TGTGCCAGCAGTGAAGGGGCAGTTCTACCACCCCTCCACTTT. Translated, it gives CASSEGAVLPPLHF.

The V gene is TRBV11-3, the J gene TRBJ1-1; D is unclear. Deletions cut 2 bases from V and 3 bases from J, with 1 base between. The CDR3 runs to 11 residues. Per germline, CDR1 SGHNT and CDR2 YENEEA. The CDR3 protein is CASSLYTEAFF. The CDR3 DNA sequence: TGTGCCAGCAGCTTATACACTGAAGCTTTCTTT.

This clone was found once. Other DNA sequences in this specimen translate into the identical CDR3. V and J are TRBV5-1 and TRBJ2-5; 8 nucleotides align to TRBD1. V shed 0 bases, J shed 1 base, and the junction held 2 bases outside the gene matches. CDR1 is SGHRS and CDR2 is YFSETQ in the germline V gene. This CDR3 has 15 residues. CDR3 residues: CASSLGQGAQETQYF. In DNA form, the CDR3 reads TGCGCCAGCAGCTTGGGGCAGGGGGCCCAAGAGACCCAGTACTTC.

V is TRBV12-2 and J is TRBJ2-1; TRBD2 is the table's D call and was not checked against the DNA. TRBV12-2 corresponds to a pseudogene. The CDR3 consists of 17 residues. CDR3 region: CASRLLRGVREGGEQFF. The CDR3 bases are TGTGCAAGTCGCTTACTCCGCGGCGTACGGGAGGGAGGTGAGCAGTTCTTC.

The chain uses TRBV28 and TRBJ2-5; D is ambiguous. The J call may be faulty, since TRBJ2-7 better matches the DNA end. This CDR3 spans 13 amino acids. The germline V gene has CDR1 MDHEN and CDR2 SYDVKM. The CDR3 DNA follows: TGTGCCAGCAGTCCCCAAGGCAGCTACGAGCAGTACTTC. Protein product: CASSPQGSYEQYF.

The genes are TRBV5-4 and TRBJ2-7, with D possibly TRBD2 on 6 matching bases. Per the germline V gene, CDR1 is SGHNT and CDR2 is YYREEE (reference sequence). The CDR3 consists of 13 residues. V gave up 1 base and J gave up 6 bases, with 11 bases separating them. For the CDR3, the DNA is TGTGCCAGCAGCTTGCAACGGGAGAGCGAGCAGTACTTC. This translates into CASSLQRESEQYF.

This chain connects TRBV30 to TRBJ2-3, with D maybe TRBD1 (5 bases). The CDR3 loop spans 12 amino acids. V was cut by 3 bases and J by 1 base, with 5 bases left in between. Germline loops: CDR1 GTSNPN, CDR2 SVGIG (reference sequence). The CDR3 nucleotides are TGTGCCTGGAGACAGGGCACAGATACGCAGTATTTT. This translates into CAWRQGTDTQYF.

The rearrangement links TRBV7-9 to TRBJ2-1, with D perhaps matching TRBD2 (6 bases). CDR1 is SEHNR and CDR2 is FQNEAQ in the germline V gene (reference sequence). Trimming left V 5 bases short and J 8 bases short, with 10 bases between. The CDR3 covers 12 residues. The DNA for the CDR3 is TGTGCCAGCAGCCCCCGGAGGGATGAGCAGTTCTTC. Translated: CASSPRRDEQFF.

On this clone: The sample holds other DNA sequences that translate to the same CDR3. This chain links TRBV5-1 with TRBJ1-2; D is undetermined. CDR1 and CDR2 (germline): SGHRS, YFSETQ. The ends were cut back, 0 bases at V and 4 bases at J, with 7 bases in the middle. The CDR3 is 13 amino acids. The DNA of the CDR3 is TGCGCCAGCAGCTTGGAGGGAAGCTATGGCTACACCTTC. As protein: CASSLEGSYGYTF. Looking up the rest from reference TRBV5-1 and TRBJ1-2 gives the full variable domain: KAGVTQTPRYLIKTRGQQVTLSCSPISGHRSVSWYQQTPGQGLQFLFEYFSETQRNKGNFPGRFSGRQFSNSRSEMNVSTLELGDSALYLCASSLEGSYGYTFGSGTRLTVV.

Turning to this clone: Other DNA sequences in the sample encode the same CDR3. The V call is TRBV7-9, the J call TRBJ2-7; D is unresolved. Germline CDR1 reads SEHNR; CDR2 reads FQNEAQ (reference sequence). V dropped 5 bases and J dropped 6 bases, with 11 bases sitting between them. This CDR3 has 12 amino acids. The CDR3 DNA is TGTGCCAGCAGCCCCCCAAGTGGCGAGCAGTACTTC. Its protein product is CASSPPSGEQYF.

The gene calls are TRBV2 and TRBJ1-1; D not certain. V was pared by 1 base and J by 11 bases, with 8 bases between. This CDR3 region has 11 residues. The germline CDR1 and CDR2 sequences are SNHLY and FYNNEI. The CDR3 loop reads CASSEGFKAFF. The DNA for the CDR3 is TGTGCCAGCAGTGAAGGGTTCAAGGCTTTCTTT. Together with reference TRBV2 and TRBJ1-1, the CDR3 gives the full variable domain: EPEVTQTPSHQVTQMGQEVILRCVPISNHLYFYWYRQILGQKVEFLVSFYNNEISEKSEIFDDQFSVERPDGSNFTLKIRSTKLEDSAMYFCASSEGFKAFFGQGTRLTVV.

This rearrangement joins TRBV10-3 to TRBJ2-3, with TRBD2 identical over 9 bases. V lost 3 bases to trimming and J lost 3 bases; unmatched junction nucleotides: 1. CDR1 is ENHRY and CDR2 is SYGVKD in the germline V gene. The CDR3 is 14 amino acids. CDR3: CAISDTSGTDTQYF. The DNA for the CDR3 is TGTGCCATCAGTGATACTAGCGGGACAGATACGCAGTATTTT.

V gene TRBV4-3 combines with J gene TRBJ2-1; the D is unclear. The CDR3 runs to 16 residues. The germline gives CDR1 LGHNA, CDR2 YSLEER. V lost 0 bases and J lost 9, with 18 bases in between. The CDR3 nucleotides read TGCGCCAGCAGCCAAGATCTCTCTATCGGCCATCGTGAGCAGTTCTTC. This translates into CASSQDLSIGHREQFF.

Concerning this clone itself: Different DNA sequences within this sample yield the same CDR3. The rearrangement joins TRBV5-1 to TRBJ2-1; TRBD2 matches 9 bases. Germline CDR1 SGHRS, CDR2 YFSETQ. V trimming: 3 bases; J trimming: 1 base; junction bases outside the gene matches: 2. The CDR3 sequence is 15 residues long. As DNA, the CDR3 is TGCGCCAGCAGCTCAAGCGGGGGGTCCTACAATGAGCAGTTCTTC. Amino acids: CASSSSGGSYNEQFF.

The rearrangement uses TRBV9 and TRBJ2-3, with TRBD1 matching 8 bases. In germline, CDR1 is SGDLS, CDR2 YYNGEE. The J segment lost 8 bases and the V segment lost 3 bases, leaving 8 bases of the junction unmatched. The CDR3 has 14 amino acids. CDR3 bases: TGTGCCAGCAGCGGAGACAGGGGTGGCGGTACGCAGTATTTT. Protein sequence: CASSGDRGGGTQYF.

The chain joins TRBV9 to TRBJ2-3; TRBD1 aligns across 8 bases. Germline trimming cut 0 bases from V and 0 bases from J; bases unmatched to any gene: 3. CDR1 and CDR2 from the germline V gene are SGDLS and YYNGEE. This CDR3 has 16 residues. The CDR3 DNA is TGTGCCAGCAGCGTAGGGGGGGACAGGAGCACAGATACGCAGTATTTT. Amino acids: CASSVGGDRSTDTQYF.